This T cell receptor beta chain was sequenced during a study of CXCR3-negative and CXCR3-positive naive CD8 T cells. Study overall: Around 140 million TRB reads were obtained overall (about 1.5 +/- 0.3 million per library).

UMI-labeled TRB cDNA libraries were prepared by 5' RACE. TCRdb reprocessed the 5' RACE reads and stores each CDR3 protein as one record, lacking DNA. The listing contains 100,000 to 150,000 distinct CDR3 sequences. Comments on this clonotype: The antigen remains undetermined.

CDR3 length equals 14 residues. Germline CDR1 MGHRA, CDR2 YSYEKL. Study observations and caveats: Memory CD8+ cells showed much lower diversity, while both naive subsets displayed comparably high diversity.

Specimen: naive CXCR3- CD8+ T cells from blood. The subset is: CD45RO-CCR7+CD27+CD95- naive CD8+ T cells lacking CXCR3 (TNR3-). This chain joins TRBV4-1 and TRBJ2-3; no DNA is available, so the TRBD2 call from TCRdb remains unchecked. The clonotype originates from a human donor in good health. Some clones in this sample may be carry-over from other donors' samples. CDR3 sequence: CASGTSGRTDTQYF.